This T cell receptor beta chain was recorded in a study of cytomegalovirus exposure and HLA in healthy donors. The PCR ran on 60 Vbeta and 13 Jbeta primers. Assay used: immunoSEQ multiplex PCR; TCRdb lists only in-frame clones, some missing. In the table there are about 100,000 clones, roughly 88% of which are singletons. This clone has more than one count but fewer than ten. What it binds is not known. Broader study findings: Later on, an analysis showed TCR association rates differing by HLA locus, with DRB1 the most and HLA-C the fewest. The sole available immune exposure information was CMV serostatus. Common viral pathogens were later found to be apparently linked to several of the most significant clusters. Trimming of TCR beta V- and J-genes showed a link, identified in a later analysis, to a missense DCLRE1C variant.

The receptor comes from a young woman in good health and CMV-seronegative. Sequencing was performed on PBMCs.

As DNA, the CDR3 is TGTGCCAGCAGCGCAACAGGGTTGGGCACTGAAGCTTTCTTT. Amino acids: CASSATGLGTEAFF. The chain is built from TRBV9 and TRBJ1-1; weak D call: TRBD1 (6 bases). Trimming took 3 bases from V and 4 from J, leaving 13 bases between them. This CDR3 spans 14 amino acids. In germline, CDR1 is SGDLS, CDR2 YYNGEE.